This T cell receptor (beta chain) was found in a study of blood T cells in healthy people across ages. Overall study results and limits: Conclusively comparing naive with antigen-experienced cells was impossible with unsorted PBMCs. A roughly linear fall in TCR beta diversity per million T cells was seen with increasing age.

Every participating donor contributed roughly 10 milliliters of peripheral blood through a draw. Comment on this clonotype: The antigen is unknown.

Germline CDR1 is SGHRS and CDR2 is YFSETQ. J gave up 1 base and V 0 bases, and 3 bases lay outside the gene matches. The CDR3 is 15 residues long. Sample-barcoded 5' priming and a J-beta primer mix drove a second PCR of roughly 6 to 12 cycles. The template-switch adaptor, which had 12 random nucleotides, put a tag on each cDNA molecule. Each CDR3 protein is one row after TCRdb ran MiXCR on the 5' RACE reads. The data show roughly 570,000 distinct CDR3 sequences, roughly 29% seen once. This receptor was taken from a woman in her 70s in good health. Input material: blood. The J gene is TRBJ2-7, the V gene TRBV5-1; 8 bases are a match to TRBD2. CDR3 in amino acids: CASSLGLAKSYEQYF. The DNA of the CDR3 is TGCGCCAGCAGCTTGGGACTAGCGAAATCCTACGAGCAGTACTTC. Combining the CDR3 with reference TRBV5-1 and TRBJ2-7 gives the whole variable domain KAGVTQTPRYLIKTRGQQVTLSCSPISGHRSVSWYQQTPGQGLQFLFEYFSETQRNKGNFPGRFSGRQFSNSRSEMNVSTLELGDSALYLCASSLGLAKSYEQYFGPGTRLTVT.